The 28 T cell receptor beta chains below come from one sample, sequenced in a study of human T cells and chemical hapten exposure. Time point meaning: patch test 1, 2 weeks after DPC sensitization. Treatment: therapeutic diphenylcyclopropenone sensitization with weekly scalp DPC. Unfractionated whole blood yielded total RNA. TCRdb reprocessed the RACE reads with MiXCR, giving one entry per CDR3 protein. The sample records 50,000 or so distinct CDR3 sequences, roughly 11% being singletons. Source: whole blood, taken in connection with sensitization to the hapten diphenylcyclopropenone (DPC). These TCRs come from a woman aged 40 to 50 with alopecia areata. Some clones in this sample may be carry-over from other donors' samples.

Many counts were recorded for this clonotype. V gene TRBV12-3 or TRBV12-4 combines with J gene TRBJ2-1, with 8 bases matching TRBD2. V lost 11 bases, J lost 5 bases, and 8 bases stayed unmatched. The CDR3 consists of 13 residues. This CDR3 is CALAASGHNEQFF. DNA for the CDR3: TGTGCCCTTGCGGCTAGCGGGCACAATGAGCAGTTCTTC.

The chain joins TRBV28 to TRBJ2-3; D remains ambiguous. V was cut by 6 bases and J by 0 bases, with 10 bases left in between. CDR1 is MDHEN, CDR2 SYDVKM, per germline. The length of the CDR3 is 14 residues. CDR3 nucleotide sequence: TGTGCCAGCAGCACCCAGAAGAGCACAGATACGCAGTATTTT. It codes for CASSTQKSTDTQYF.

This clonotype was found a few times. CDR3 protein: CASSYSVGGGTEAFF. CDR3 in DNA: TGTGCCAGCAGTTACTCAGTAGGAGGGGGCACTGAAGCTTTCTTT. The chain uses TRBV6-5 and TRBJ1-1, with D perhaps matching TRBD1 (6 bases). Trimming took off 0 bases at V and 4 bases at J, with 12 bases between the two ends. This CDR3 is built from 15 residues. Germline V gene data show CDR1 as MNHEY and CDR2 as SVGAGI.

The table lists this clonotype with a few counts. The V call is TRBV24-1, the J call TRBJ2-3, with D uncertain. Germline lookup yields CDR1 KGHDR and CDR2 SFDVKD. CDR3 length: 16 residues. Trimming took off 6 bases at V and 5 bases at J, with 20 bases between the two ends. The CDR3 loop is CATSQHNSGWRDTQYF. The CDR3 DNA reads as TGTGCCACCAGTCAGCACAATTCGGGTTGGAGAGATACGCAGTATTTT.

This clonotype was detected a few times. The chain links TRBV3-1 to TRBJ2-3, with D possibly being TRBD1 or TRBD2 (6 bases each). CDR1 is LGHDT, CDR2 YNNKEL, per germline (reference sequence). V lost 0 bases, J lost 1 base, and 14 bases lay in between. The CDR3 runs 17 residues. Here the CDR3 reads CASSQEAGRGGTDTQYF. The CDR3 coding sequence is TGTGCCAGCAGCCAAGAGGCGGGTAGGGGGGGCACAGATACGCAGTATTTT.

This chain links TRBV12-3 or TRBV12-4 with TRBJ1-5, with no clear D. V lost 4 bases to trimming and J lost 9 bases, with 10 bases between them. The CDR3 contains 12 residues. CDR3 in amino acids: CASSSRPLPQHF. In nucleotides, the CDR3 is TGTGCCAGCAGTTCTCGACCCTTGCCCCAGCATTTT.

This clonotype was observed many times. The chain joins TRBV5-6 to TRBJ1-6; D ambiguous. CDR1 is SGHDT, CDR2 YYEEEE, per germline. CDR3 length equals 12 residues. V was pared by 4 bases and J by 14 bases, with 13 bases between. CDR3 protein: CASSPRGGALHF. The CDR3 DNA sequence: TGTGCCAGCAGCCCCCGAGGAGGCGCCCTCCACTTT.

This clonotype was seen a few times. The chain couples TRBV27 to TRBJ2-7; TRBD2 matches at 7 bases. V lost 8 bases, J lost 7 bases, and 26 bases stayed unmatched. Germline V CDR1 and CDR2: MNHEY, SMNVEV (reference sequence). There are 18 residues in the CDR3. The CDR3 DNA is TGTGCCAGCTACGGGAAAGGAATGGGGGAGGGTAGGGCGGCGGAGCAGTACTTC. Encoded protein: CASYGKGMGEGRAAEQYF.

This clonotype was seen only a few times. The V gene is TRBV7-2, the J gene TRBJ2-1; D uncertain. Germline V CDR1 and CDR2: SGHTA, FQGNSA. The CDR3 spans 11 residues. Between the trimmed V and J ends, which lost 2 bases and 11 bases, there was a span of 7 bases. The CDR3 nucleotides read TGTGCCAGCAGCTTAAACCGGAAGCAGTTCTTC. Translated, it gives CASSLNRKQFF.

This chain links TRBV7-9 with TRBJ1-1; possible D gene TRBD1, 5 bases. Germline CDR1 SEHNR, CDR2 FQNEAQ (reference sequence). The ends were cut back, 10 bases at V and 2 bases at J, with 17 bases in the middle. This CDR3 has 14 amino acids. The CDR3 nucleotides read TGTGCCACCTCGCGAGGCCAGGGCAACACTGAAGCTTTCTTT. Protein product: CATSRGQGNTEAFF.

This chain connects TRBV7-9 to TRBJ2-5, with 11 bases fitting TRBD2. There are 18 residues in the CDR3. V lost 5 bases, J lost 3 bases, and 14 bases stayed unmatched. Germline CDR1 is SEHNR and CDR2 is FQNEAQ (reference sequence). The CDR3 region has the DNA TGTGCCAGCAGCACCGGGGAGTCAACTAGCGGGAGAAAAGAGACCCAGTACTTC. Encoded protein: CASSTGESTSGRKETQYF.

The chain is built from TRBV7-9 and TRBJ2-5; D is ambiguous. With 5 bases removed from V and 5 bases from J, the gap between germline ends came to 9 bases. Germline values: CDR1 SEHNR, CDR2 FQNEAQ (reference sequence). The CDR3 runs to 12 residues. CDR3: CASSALTETQYF. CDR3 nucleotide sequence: TGTGCCAGCAGCGCCCTTACCGAGACCCAGTACTTC. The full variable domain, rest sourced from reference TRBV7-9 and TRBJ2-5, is DTGVSQNPRHKITKRGQNVTFRCDPISEHNRLYWYRQTLGQGPEFLTYFQNEAQLEKSRLLSDRFSAERPKGSFSTLEIQRTEQGDSAMYLCASSALTETQYFGPGTRLLVL.

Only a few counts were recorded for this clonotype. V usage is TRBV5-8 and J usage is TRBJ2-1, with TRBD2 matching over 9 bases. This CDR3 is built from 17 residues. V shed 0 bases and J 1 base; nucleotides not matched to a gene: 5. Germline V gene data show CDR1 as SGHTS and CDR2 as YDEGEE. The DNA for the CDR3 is TGTGCCAGCAGCTTGGGGGTAGCGGGAGTGTCCTACAATGAGCAGTTCTTC. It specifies CASSLGVAGVSYNEQFF.

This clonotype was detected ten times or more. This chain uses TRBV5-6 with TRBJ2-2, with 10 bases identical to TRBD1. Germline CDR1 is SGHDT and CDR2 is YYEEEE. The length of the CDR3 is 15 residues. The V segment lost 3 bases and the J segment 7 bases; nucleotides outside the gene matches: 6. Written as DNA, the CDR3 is TGTGCCAGCAGCTCACGACAGGGGGCGGGCGGGGAGCTGTTTTTT. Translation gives CASSSRQGAGGELFF.

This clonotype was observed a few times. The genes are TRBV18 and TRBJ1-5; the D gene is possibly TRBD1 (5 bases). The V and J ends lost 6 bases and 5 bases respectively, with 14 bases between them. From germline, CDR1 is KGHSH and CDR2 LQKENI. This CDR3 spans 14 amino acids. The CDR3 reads CASSQGLGDQPQHF. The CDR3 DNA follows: TGTGCCAGCTCGCAGGGCCTGGGTGATCAGCCCCAGCATTTT. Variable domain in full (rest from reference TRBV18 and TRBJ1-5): NAGVMQNPRHLVRRRGQEARLRCSPMKGHSHVYWYRQLPEEGLKFMVYLQKENIIDESGMPKERFSAEFPKEGPSILRIQQVVRGDSAAYFCASSQGLGDQPQHFGDGTRLSIL.

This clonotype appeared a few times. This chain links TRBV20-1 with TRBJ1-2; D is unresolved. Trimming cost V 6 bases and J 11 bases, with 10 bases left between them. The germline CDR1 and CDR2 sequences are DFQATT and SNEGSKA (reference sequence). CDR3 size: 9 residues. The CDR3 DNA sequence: TGCAGTGCCCCCCCGTCGTACACCTTC. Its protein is CSAPPSYTF.

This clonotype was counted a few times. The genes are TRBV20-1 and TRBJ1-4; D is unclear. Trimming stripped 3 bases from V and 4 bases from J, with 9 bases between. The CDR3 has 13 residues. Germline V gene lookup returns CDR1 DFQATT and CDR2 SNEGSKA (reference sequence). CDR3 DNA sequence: TGCAGTGCTAGTCCTTGGGTTAATGAAAAACTGTTTTTT. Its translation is CSASPWVNEKLFF.

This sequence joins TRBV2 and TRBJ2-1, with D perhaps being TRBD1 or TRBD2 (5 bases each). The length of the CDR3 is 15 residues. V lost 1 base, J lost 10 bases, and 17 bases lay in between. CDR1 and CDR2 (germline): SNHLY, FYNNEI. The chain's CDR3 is CASSEGGTTIAEQFF. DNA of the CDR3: TGTGCCAGCAGTGAAGGGGGGACGACTATAGCCGAGCAGTTCTTC.

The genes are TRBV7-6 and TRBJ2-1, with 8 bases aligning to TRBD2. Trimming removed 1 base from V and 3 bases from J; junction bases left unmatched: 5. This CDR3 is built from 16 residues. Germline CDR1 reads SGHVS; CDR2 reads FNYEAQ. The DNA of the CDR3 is TGTGCCAGCAGCTTAGAGGCGGGAGGAATCTACAATGAGCAGTTCTTC. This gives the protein CASSLEAGGIYNEQFF.

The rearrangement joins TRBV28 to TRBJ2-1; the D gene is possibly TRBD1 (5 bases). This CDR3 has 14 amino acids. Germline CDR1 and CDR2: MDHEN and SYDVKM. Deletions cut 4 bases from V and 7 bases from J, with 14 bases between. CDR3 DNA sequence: TGTGCCAGCAGTTCGCCCTGGACAACAAATGAGCAGTTCTTC. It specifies CASSSPWTTNEQFF.

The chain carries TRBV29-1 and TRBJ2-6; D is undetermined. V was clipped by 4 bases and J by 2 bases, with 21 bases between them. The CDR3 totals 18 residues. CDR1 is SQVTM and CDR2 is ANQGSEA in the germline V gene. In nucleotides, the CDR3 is TGCAGCGTTGCCCCCGGGCAGGCGCCTTTCCCTGGGGCCAACGTCCTGACTTTC. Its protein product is CSVAPGQAPFPGANVLTF.

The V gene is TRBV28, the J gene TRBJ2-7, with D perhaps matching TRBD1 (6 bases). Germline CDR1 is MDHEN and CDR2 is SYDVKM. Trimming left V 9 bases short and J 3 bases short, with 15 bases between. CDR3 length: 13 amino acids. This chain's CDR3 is CASNHQGIYEQYF. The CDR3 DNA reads TGTGCCAGTAACCATCAGGGGATCTACGAGCAGTACTTC.

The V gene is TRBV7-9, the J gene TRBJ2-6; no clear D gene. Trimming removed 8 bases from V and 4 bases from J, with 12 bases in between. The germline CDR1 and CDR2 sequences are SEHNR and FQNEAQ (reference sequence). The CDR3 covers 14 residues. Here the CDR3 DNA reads TGTGCCAGCGCCAACGGAGCCGGGGCCAACGTCCTGACTTTC. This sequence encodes CASANGAGANVLTF.

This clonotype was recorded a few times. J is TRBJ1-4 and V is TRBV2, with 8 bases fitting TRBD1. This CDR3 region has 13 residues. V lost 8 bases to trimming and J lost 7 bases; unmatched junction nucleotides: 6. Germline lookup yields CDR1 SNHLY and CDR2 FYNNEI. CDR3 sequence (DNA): TGTGCCAGCGGACAGGGACGTAGTGAAAAACTGTTTTTT. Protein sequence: CASGQGRSEKLFF. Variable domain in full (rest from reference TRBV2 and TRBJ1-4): EPEVTQTPSHQVTQMGQEVILRCVPISNHLYFYWYRQILGQKVEFLVSFYNNEISEKSEIFDDQFSVERPDGSNFTLKIRSTKLEDSAMYFCASGQGRSEKLFFGSGTQLSVL.

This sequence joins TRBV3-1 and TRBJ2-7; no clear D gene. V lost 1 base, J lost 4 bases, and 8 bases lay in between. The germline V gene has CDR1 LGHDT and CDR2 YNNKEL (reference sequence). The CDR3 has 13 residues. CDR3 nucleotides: TGTGCCAGCAGCCAAGGCGGAGCTTACGAGCAGTACTTC. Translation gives CASSQGGAYEQYF.

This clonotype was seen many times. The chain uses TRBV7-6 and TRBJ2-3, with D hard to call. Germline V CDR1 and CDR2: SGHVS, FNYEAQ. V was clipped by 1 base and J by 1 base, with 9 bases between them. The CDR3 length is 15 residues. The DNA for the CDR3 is TGTGCCAGCAGCTTAGTCCTAGTTGGCACAGATACGCAGTATTTT. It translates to CASSLVLVGTDTQYF.

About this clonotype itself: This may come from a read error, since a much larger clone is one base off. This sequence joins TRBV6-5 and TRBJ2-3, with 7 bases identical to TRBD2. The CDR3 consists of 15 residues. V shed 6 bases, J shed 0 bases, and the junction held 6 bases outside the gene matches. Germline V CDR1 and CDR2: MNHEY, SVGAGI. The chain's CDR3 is CASRWASGSTDTQYF. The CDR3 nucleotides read TGTGCCAGCAGGTGGGCTAGCGGTAGCACAGATACGCAGTATTTT.

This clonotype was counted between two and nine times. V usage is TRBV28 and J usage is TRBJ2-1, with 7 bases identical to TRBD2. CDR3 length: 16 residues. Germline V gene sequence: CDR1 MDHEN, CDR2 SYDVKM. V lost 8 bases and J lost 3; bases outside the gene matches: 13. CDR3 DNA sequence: TGTGCCAGCGGCCCAGTCCGTCTAGCGGACTACAATGAGCAGTTCTTC. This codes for CASGPVRLADYNEQFF.